These 18 T cell receptor beta chains came from one sample sequenced in a study of OX40 agonist ivuxolimab in advanced cancers. TCRdb's copy holds only in-frame clones and misses some; the assay was immunoSEQ multiplex PCR. In the table there are 60,000 or so clones, less than 90% of which are singletons. The specimen was CD4+ or CD8+ T cells sorted from blood, collected in a trial of the OX40 agonist ivuxolimab. The receptor source for this set is an adult with an advanced solid tumor such as melanoma, head and neck, liver or kidney cancer.

This clone was recorded once. The chain combines TRBV5-1 with TRBJ1-3, with D uncertain. Trimming removed 0 bases at V and 3 bases at J, with 13 bases between. The CDR3 is 16 residues long. Per the germline V gene, CDR1 is SGHRS and CDR2 is YFSETQ. The CDR3 bases are TGCGCCAGCAGCTTGGTGGCAGGTTACTTTGGAAACACCATATATTTT. This sequence encodes CASSLVAGYFGNTIYF.

The chain is built from TRBV29-1 and TRBJ1-2, with D tentatively TRBD1 (5 bases). In germline, CDR1 is SQVTM, CDR2 ANQGSEA. This CDR3 contains 12 residues. V dropped 6 bases and J dropped 3 bases, with 11 bases sitting between them. This CDR3 is CSVAGGDYGYTF. CDR3 DNA sequence: TGCAGCGTCGCGGGGGGGGACTATGGCTACACCTTC.

The J gene is TRBJ1-5, the V gene TRBV7-6, with TRBD1 identical over 7 bases. Per the germline V gene, CDR1 is SGHVS and CDR2 is FNYEAQ. The CDR3 is made up of 16 amino acids. The V and J ends lost 5 bases and 2 bases, in that order; junction bases with no gene match: 9. The CDR3 bases are TGTGCCAGCAGCGATGAGGGACAGTTCGGCAATCAGCCCCAGCATTTT. Encoded protein: CASSDEGQFGNQPQHF.

V gene TRBV5-1 combines with J gene TRBJ2-4, with TRBD1 matching over 7 bases. Per germline, CDR1 SGHRS and CDR2 YFSETQ. J lost 2 bases, V lost 4 bases, and 9 bases had no gene match. There are 16 residues in the CDR3. The CDR3 DNA reads TGCGCCAGCAGCCCCCAGGGGGTAGAGACCAAAAACATTCAGTACTTC. As protein: CASSPQGVETKNIQYF.

The CDR3 spells CAWTSGRGGSYNEQFF. The CDR3 bases are TGTGCCTGGACTAGCGGGAGGGGGGGCTCCTACAATGAGCAGTTCTTC. The chain carries TRBV30 and TRBJ2-1, with 12 bases identical to TRBD2. With V trimmed by 4 bases and J by 0 bases, 4 bases remained unmatched. Germline V gene data show CDR1 as GTSNPN and CDR2 as SVGIG (reference sequence). This CDR3 comprises 16 residues.

This chain uses TRBV2 with TRBJ2-7; 7 nucleotides line up with TRBD1. J gave up 0 bases and V 5 bases, and 10 bases lay outside the gene matches. CDR1 is SNHLY and CDR2 is FYNNEI in the germline V gene. The CDR3 extends over 16 amino acids. The chain's CDR3 is CASSPHTRDSSYEQYF. The CDR3 bases are TGTGCCAGCAGTCCCCACACTCGGGACAGCTCCTACGAGCAGTACTTC.

The V gene is TRBV6-5, the J gene TRBJ2-1, with 11 bases aligning to TRBD2. Germline-derived CDR1 and CDR2 are MNHEY and SVGAGI. Unmatched junction bases numbered 5, after V lost 6 bases and J lost 10 bases. The CDR3 has 13 amino acids. CDR3 sequence reads: CASRPSSGREQFF. DNA of the CDR3: TGTGCCAGCAGACCTTCTAGCGGGAGGGAGCAGTTCTTC.

This chain uses TRBV7-9 with TRBJ2-3; 7 bases are shared with TRBD1. CDR3 length: 15 amino acids. The V segment lost 4 bases and the J segment 0 bases; nucleotides outside the gene matches: 4. Looked up from germline, CDR1 is SEHNR and CDR2 is FQNEAQ (reference sequence). Written as DNA, the CDR3 is TGTGCCAGCAGCTCAGGGGGACCTAGCACAGATACGCAGTATTTT. Translation gives CASSSGGPSTDTQYF.

This rearrangement joins TRBV7-9 to TRBJ1-2, with D uncertain. V was clipped by 5 bases and J by 8 bases, with 9 bases between them. The germline V gene encodes CDR1 SEHNR and CDR2 FQNEAQ (reference sequence). The CDR3 sequence is 11 residues long. The CDR3 sequence is CASSRSGGYTF. As DNA, the CDR3 is TGTGCCAGCAGCCGGTCGGGGGGCTACACCTTC.

The CDR3 reads CASSPFLGEWETQYF. In DNA form, the CDR3 reads TGTGCCAGCAGCCCTTTTCTGGGGGAATGGGAGACCCAGTACTTC. The chain combines TRBV7-2 with TRBJ2-5, with D tentatively TRBD1 or TRBD2 (5 bases each). V was pared by 5 bases and J by 5 bases, with 18 bases between. Looked up from germline, CDR1 is SGHTA and CDR2 is FQGNSA. The CDR3 extends over 15 amino acids.

V is TRBV11-2 and J is TRBJ2-1, with TRBD1 matching over 10 bases. The CDR3 covers 19 residues. After removal of 4 bases from V and 2 bases from J, the junction contained 14 bases not matched to a gene. In germline, CDR1 is SGHAT, CDR2 FQNNGV. The CDR3 reads CASSSPWDRGALAYNEQFF. CDR3 nucleotide sequence: TGTGCCAGCAGCTCGCCATGGGACAGGGGAGCCCTAGCCTACAATGAGCAGTTCTTC. The full variable domain, rest sourced from reference TRBV11-2 and TRBJ2-1, is EAGVAQSPRYKIIEKRQSVAFWCNPISGHATLYWYQQILGQGPKLLIQFQNNGVVDDSQLPKDRFSAERLKGVDSTLKIQPAKLEDSAVYLCASSSPWDRGALAYNEQFFGPGTRLTVL.

The chain is built from TRBV30 and TRBJ2-7; 8 nucleotides align to TRBD2. With 5 bases clipped from V and 0 bases from J, the junction kept 6 bases outside the gene matches. This CDR3 region has 14 residues. CDR1 and CDR2 from the germline V gene are GTSNPN and SVGIG (reference sequence). CDR3 loop: CAWSPGTSSYEQYF. The CDR3 nucleotides are TGTGCCTGGTCCCCCGGGACTAGCTCCTACGAGCAGTACTTC.

This rearrangement joins TRBV7-7 to TRBJ2-3; TRBD1 or TRBD2 may be the D gene (5 bases each). V was trimmed by 5 bases and J by 0 bases, leaving 15 bases between them. This CDR3 has 16 amino acids. From germline, CDR1 is SSHAT and CDR2 FNYEAQ (reference sequence). CDR3 region: CASSQTVGGSTDTQYF. DNA of the CDR3: TGTGCCAGCAGCCAGACAGTTGGGGGAAGCACAGATACGCAGTATTTT.

The CDR3 coding sequence is TGTGCCAGTAGTCCCGGGACAGGGGGGGAACACAATCAGCCCCAGCATTTT. As protein: CASSPGTGGEHNQPQHF. The rearrangement uses TRBV19 and TRBJ1-5; TRBD1 agrees at 11 bases. The CDR3 sequence is 17 residues long. The ends lost 5 bases at V and 3 bases at J; junction bases unmatched: 9. In germline, CDR1 is LNHDA, CDR2 SQIVND (reference sequence).

The V gene is TRBV13, the J gene TRBJ1-3; D not resolved. Germline loops: CDR1 PRHDT, CDR2 FYEKMQ (reference sequence). Trimming left V 2 bases short and J 1 base short, with 9 bases between. The CDR3 has 15 amino acids. The CDR3 bases are TGTGCCAGCAGCTTACTGCGGTCTTCTGGAAACACCATATATTTT. Its translation: CASSLLRSSGNTIYF.

The rearrangement links TRBV28 to TRBJ2-7; D possibly corresponds to TRBD2 (5 bases). The CDR3 totals 16 residues. CDR1 MDHEN and CDR2 SYDVKM come from the germline V gene. Between the trimmed V and J ends, which lost 5 bases and 0 bases, there was a span of 17 bases. The DNA for the CDR3 is TGTGCCAGCAGTGTCTTCTCGGGAATAAGCTCCTACGAGCAGTACTTC. This translates into CASSVFSGISSYEQYF. The variable domain in full, with the rest retrieved from reference TRBV28 and TRBJ2-7, is DVKVTQSSRYLVKRTGEKVFLECVQDMDHENMFWYRQDPGLGLRLIYFSYDVKMKEKGDIPEGYSVSREKKERFSLILESASTNQTSMYLCASSVFSGISSYEQYFGPGTRLTVT.

V usage is TRBV27 and J usage is TRBJ2-7, with D perhaps TRBD1 (5 bases). V dropped 2 bases and J dropped 6 bases, with 11 bases sitting between them. Germline V CDR1 and CDR2: MNHEY, SMNVEV (reference sequence). This CDR3 spans 13 amino acids. The CDR3 is CASSLARVGEQYF. The CDR3, as DNA: TGTGCCAGCAGTTTAGCCAGGGTAGGCGAGCAGTACTTC.

The chain joins TRBV30 to TRBJ2-2; 9 nucleotides match TRBD2. This CDR3 comprises 14 residues. The ends lost 3 bases at V and 4 bases at J; junction bases unmatched: 3. Germline V CDR1 and CDR2: GTSNPN, SVGIG (reference sequence). The CDR3 DNA reads as TGTGCCTGGAGCCGACTAGCGGTCACCGGGGAGCTGTTTTTT. Protein: CAWSRLAVTGELFF.